The 19 T cell receptor beta chains presented below share a single source sample, sequenced in a study of cytomegalovirus exposure and HLA in healthy donors. Produced via immunoSEQ multiplex PCR; TCRdb's table is partial and in-frame only. In the table there are approximately 130,000 clones, 80% to 90% of which are singletons. The sample taken for sequencing was PBMCs. These receptors originate from a woman aged 18-30 years in good health and CMV-seronegative.

The V call is TRBV5-1, the J call TRBJ1-1; TRBD1 aligns across 8 bases. The CDR3 is 19 residues long. From germline, CDR1 is SGHRS and CDR2 YFSETQ. The ends lost 3 bases at V and 0 bases at J; junction bases unmatched: 16. CDR3 amino acids: CASSSIMTGESSVNTEAFF. Written as DNA, the CDR3 is TGCGCCAGCAGCTCGATCATGACAGGGGAGTCTTCGGTGAACACTGAAGCTTTCTTT.

The DNA for the CDR3 is TGTGCCAGCAGCGGGACAGGGGGAAATGGCTACACCTTC. This translates into CASSGTGGNGYTF. The V call is TRBV7-9, the J call TRBJ1-2; 11 positions match TRBD1. The CDR3 has 13 residues. Trimming took 5 bases from V and 6 from J; bases not matched to a gene: 2. Per the germline V gene, CDR1 is SEHNR and CDR2 is FQNEAQ (reference sequence). The variable domain in full, completed from reference TRBV7-9 and TRBJ1-2, reads DTGVSQNPRHKITKRGQNVTFRCDPISEHNRLYWYRQTLGQGPEFLTYFQNEAQLEKSRLLSDRFSAERPKGSFSTLEIQRTEQGDSAMYLCASSGTGGNGYTFGSGTRLTVV.

CDR3 nucleotide sequence: TGTGCCAGCAGTCCCGACAGGGGGCGGACTGAAGCTTTCTTT. This encodes CASSPDRGRTEAFF. The chain links TRBV2 to TRBJ1-1, with 10 bases fitting TRBD1. Germline CDR1 and CDR2: SNHLY and FYNNEI. This CDR3 region has 14 residues. With 5 bases clipped from V and 5 bases from J, the junction kept 5 bases outside the gene matches.

The chain has TRBV25-1 and TRBJ2-1; 11 positions agree with TRBD2. Germline V lookup: CDR1 MGHDK, CDR2 SYGVNS. V lost 3 bases and J lost 6; bases outside the gene matches: 7. The CDR3 covers 16 residues. The CDR3: CASSDVKLAGANEQFF. CDR3 DNA: TGTGCCAGCAGTGACGTGAAACTAGCGGGGGCCAATGAGCAGTTCTTC.

The chain links TRBV27 to TRBJ1-2, with TRBD1 matching 9 bases. Trimming cost V 4 bases and J 8 bases; bases outside gene matches: 8. The CDR3 length is 14 residues. The V gene's germline CDR1 is MNHEY and CDR2 SMNVEV (reference sequence). CDR3 protein: CASSSSTGGEGYTF. DNA of the CDR3: TGTGCCAGCAGTTCATCCACAGGGGGCGAGGGCTACACCTTC.

The chain uses TRBV9 and TRBJ1-5; D perhaps matches TRBD1 (5 bases). This CDR3 has 15 amino acids. Deletions cut 4 bases from V and 7 bases from J, with 18 bases between. In germline, CDR1 is SGDLS, CDR2 YYNGEE. The CDR3 reads CASSPFGREDQPQHF. CDR3 in DNA: TGTGCCAGCAGCCCTTTCGGCAGGGAGGACCAGCCCCAGCATTTT.

This clone was seen only a few times. The rearrangement links TRBV11-3 to TRBJ2-7; D might be TRBD1 (6 bases). Trimming took 5 bases from V and 6 from J, leaving 17 bases between them. The CDR3 is 14 residues long. Germline V gene lookup returns CDR1 SGHNT and CDR2 YENEEA. CDR3 in amino acids: CASSPDSRLGEQYF. In DNA, the CDR3 is TGTGCCAGCAGCCCGGACAGTCGTTTAGGCGAGCAGTACTTC.

This clone was seen once. The chain recombines TRBV2 with TRBJ2-1, with TRBD2 as a possible D gene (6 bases). V lost 6 bases, J lost 0 bases, and 9 bases lay in between. Germline values: CDR1 SNHLY, CDR2 FYNNEI. The CDR3 is 14 amino acids. CDR3 protein: CASRGRSSYNEQFF. Here the CDR3 DNA reads TGTGCCAGCAGGGGGAGGAGCTCCTACAATGAGCAGTTCTTC.

The chain couples TRBV5-1 to TRBJ2-3, with D uncertain. V was clipped by 6 bases and J by 8 bases, with 10 bases between them. The CDR3 is made up of 11 amino acids. CDR1 is SGHRS, CDR2 YFSETQ, per germline. CDR3 loop: CASTISGTQYF. The CDR3 DNA is TGCGCCAGCACAATCTCGGGTACGCAGTATTTT. Complete variable domain (other parts from reference TRBV5-1 and TRBJ2-3): KAGVTQTPRYLIKTRGQQVTLSCSPISGHRSVSWYQQTPGQGLQFLFEYFSETQRNKGNFPGRFSGRQFSNSRSEMNVSTLELGDSALYLCASTISGTQYFGPGTRLTVL.

The gene calls are TRBV28 and TRBJ1-2, with a possible D match to TRBD1 (6 bases). This CDR3 region has 13 residues. Trimming removed 8 bases at V and 7 bases at J, with 17 bases between. Germline CDR1 MDHEN, CDR2 SYDVKM. The CDR3 protein is CASLQGPLIGYTF. CDR3 coding DNA: TGTGCCAGCCTACAGGGCCCCCTTATTGGCTACACCTTC.

The chain uses TRBV19 and TRBJ2-2, with a weak D call TRBD2 (5 bases). V lost 7 bases and J 4 bases, leaving 19 bases between the germline ends. The germline gives CDR1 LNHDA, CDR2 SQIVND (reference sequence). The CDR3 runs to 16 residues. In DNA, the CDR3 is TGTGCCAGTATTGATTTCGGGGTCAGGAGCACCGGGGAGCTGTTTTTT. It specifies CASIDFGVRSTGELFF.

The chain links TRBV27 to TRBJ2-5; possible D gene TRBD2, 6 bases. The CDR3 loop spans 15 amino acids. Germline CDR1 and CDR2: MNHEY and SMNVEV (reference sequence). The V gene lost 2 bases and the J gene lost 5 bases, with 15 bases spanning the gap. The CDR3 loop is CASSLGRDSRETQYF. CDR3 coding DNA: TGTGCCAGCAGTTTAGGCCGGGACTCGAGGGAGACCCAGTACTTC.

This rearrangement joins TRBV29-1 to TRBJ2-1; 12 positions agree with TRBD2. Germline V CDR1 and CDR2: SQVTM, ANQGSEA. Unmatched junction bases numbered 7, after V lost 7 bases and J lost 0 bases. This CDR3 spans 16 amino acids. The CDR3 nucleotides are TGCAGCGCGGAGCTAGCGGGGGGGAGCTCCTACAATGAGCAGTTCTTC. Amino acids: CSAELAGGSSYNEQFF.

The genes are TRBV7-9 and TRBJ1-2; the match to TRBD1 covers 10 bases. Germline V gene sequence: CDR1 SEHNR, CDR2 FQNEAQ (reference sequence). This CDR3 contains 14 residues. V shed 4 bases, J shed 14 bases, and the junction held 13 bases outside the gene matches. The CDR3 nucleotides read TGTGCCAGCAGCTCCACGGGACAGGGGAATAATAGGACCTTC. It encodes CASSSTGQGNNRTF.

The genes are TRBV5-1 and TRBJ2-5; 8 bases are a match to TRBD2. Losses at the gene ends were 0 bases for V and 4 bases for J; bases not matched to a gene: 8. CDR1 and CDR2 (germline): SGHRS, YFSETQ. The CDR3 has 16 residues. CDR3 in DNA: TGCGCCAGCAGCTTGGCCGGCGGGGGGCGGAGAGAGACCCAGTACTTC. Protein sequence: CASSLAGGGRRETQYF.

The gene calls are TRBV6-5 and TRBJ2-7; the D is unclear. Germline CDR1 is MNHEY and CDR2 is SVGAGI. The CDR3 totals 13 residues. V lost 4 bases and J lost 5, with 12 bases in between. The CDR3 spells CASSSGVRHEQYF. The CDR3 region has the DNA TGTGCCAGCAGTTCAGGCGTCCGGCACGAGCAGTACTTC.

The chain joins TRBV6-1 to TRBJ2-7; D is undetermined. The CDR3 loop spans 15 amino acids. Germline loops: CDR1 MNHNS, CDR2 SASEGT. Trimming took 5 bases from V and 3 from J, leaving 17 bases between them. In DNA form, the CDR3 reads TGTGCCAGCAGTCCCGAGAGTGGGCTCATCTACGAGCAGTACTTC. It yields the protein CASSPESGLIYEQYF.

This chain links TRBV15 with TRBJ2-3, with D perhaps matching TRBD2 (6 bases). CDR1 and CDR2 from the germline V gene are LNHNV and YYDKDF (reference sequence). V lost 0 bases to trimming and J lost 2 bases, with 18 bases between them. The CDR3 length is 18 residues. The CDR3 DNA follows: TGTGCCACCAGCAGAGATCAGGCGGACTACTCCCACACAGATACGCAGTATTTT. Amino acid sequence: CATSRDQADYSHTDTQYF.

The V and J genes are TRBV7-2 and TRBJ1-2; TRBD1 matches at 7 bases. Germline trimming cut 5 bases from V and 7 bases from J; bases unmatched to any gene: 13. Germline V gene sequence: CDR1 SGHTA, CDR2 FQGNSA. CDR3 size: 15 residues. CDR3 residues: CASSGNRGRVGGYTF. DNA of the CDR3: TGTGCCAGCAGCGGAAACAGGGGACGAGTAGGTGGCTACACCTTC.